This note documents a single T cell receptor (beta chain) sequence. The sample is drawn from a study of shared T cell receptors in the human thymus. Trimming took 1 base from V and 7 from J, leaving 15 bases between them. The CDR3 has 15 amino acids. The germline V gene has CDR1 SGHRS and CDR2 YFSETQ. Sequencing was performed with immunoSEQ multiplex PCR; in TCRdb, only in-frame clones are kept and a portion is missing. The table has fewer than 700,000 clones, approximately 90% seen once. The same data also went into a second study, on human thymus T cells. That source reports: Corrective heart surgery yielded the resections from which the thymus tissue came. What appeared biased in thymic and blood repertoires was the usage of V and J genes.

The source is a boy in the first two years of life with a congenital heart defect. The sequencing input was thymocytes. The rearrangement joins TRBV5-1 to TRBJ2-1; TRBD2 is a possible D gene (6 bases). The CDR3 is CASSLCREPGNEQFF. DNA for the CDR3: TGCGCCAGCAGCTTGTGTCGGGAGCCTGGAAATGAGCAGTTCTTC.